This TCR beta chain was found in a study of vaccination effects on CD4 cells after COVID-19. At the level of the study: CD4+ T cells specific for antigen were expanded with viral peptide pools by the ViraFEST assay before sequencing. Study-wide results and limits: Healthy vaccinees' vaccine-induced clones included only 1 of 255 that recognized common cold coronaviruses.

Points on this clone: Its antigen remains unidentified.

Cultured cells yielded isolated CD4+ T cells after 10 to 11 days. Either the BNT162b2 or mRNA-1273 vaccine was given to participants in two doses. Vaccine recipients, nucleocapsid antibody negative, had no prior SARS-CoV-2 infection. Replacing half the medium with IL-2 medium was done on days 3 and 7. The repertoire was sequenced with immunoSEQ multiplex PCR; TCRdb's copy has only in-frame clones and lacks some. The sample carries some 69,000 clones, approximately 73% recorded once. The length of the CDR3 is 16 residues. Germline V gives CDR1 MNHEY, CDR2 SVGAGI. Trimming left V 2 bases short and J 4 bases short, with 14 bases between.

The starting material was CD4+ T cells from PBMCs cultured without peptide, obtained after COVID-19 vaccination. The sequence came from a human donor who received a COVID-19 vaccine. The rearrangement uses TRBV6-5 and TRBJ2-2; D might be TRBD1 or TRBD2, each matching 6 bases. CDR3 nucleotides: TGTGCCAGCAGTTACGAACAGGGAGGAAGCACCGGGGAGCTGTTTTTT. It encodes CASSYEQGGSTGELFF.